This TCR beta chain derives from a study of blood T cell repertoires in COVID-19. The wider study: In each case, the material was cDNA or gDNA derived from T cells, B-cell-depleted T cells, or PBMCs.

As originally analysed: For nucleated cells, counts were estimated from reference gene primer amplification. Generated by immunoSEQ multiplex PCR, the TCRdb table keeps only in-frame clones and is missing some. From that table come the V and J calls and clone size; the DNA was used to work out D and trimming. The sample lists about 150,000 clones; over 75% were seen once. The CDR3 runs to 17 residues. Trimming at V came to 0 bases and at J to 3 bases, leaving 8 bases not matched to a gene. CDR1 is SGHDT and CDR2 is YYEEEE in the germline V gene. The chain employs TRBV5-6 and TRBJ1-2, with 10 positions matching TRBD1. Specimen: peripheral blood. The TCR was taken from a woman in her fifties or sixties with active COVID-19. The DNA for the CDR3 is TGTGCCAGCAGCTTGGCAGGGACAGGGGCCGTCTACTATGGCTACACCTTC. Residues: CASSLAGTGAVYYGYTF.